This T cell receptor beta chain was captured in a study of T cells in localized non-small cell lung cancer. From germline, CDR1 is MRHNA and CDR2 SNTAGT. V was pared by 0 bases and J by 5 bases, with 10 bases between. CDR3 length: 14 residues. On this clone itself: The antigen remains unidentified.

Generated by immunoSEQ multiplex PCR, the TCRdb table keeps only in-frame clones and is missing some. The sample has about 12,000 clones, 84% seen once; the top ten hold 28%. Study results and limitations: Because sequencing included only one region (of the tumor), heterogeneity remains possible. Uninvolved adjacent lung showed the highest T cell clonality, exceeding tumor. Detection in adjacent lung was observed for a median roughly 55 of the top 100 tumor clones. Longer survival (overall) was linked to higher T cell density in blood.

The rearrangement uses TRBV6-4 and TRBJ1-1; D remains ambiguous. The source material was peripheral blood, sampled before any cancer treatment. The origin of this receptor is a male donor older than 55 with stage I squamous cell lung carcinoma. CDR3 residues: CASSDSSRGTEAFF. In DNA form, the CDR3 reads TGTGCCAGCAGTGACTCCTCTAGAGGGACTGAAGCTTTCTTT.